This entry concerns a single T cell receptor beta chain. The data stem from a study of blood T cells in healthy people across ages. Trimming pared 5 bases from V and 2 bases from J, leaving 14 bases between. Germline CDR1 and CDR2: LNHDA and SQIVND (reference sequence). The CDR3 has 15 residues. For the second PCR, which ran for roughly 6 to 12 cycles, a sample-barcoded 5' primer and a J-beta primer mix were used. A minimum of 2.5 million CDR3-containing paired-end reads was obtained for each sample. MiXCR, applied by TCRdb to the 5' RACE reads, yields one record per CDR3 protein. Among over a million distinct CDR3 sequences listed, around 25% were seen once. The same data also contributed to another study, on T cells of mothers and their children. From that report: Reads recorded for TCR beta CDR3 numbered over 9.5 million per mother and about 3 million per child. When mothers and children were related, their normalized repertoire overlap, which was always slightly higher, did not differ significantly from that of unrelated pairs. Researchers found no T cell clones that were persistent and microchimeric.

The sequencing sample was made of blood. The TCR comes from a girl aged 2-10 years in good health. The chain employs TRBV19 and TRBJ2-3, with a possible D match to TRBD2 (6 bases). The CDR3 DNA follows: TGTGCCAGTAGTTTTACTAGCAGTGTCACAGATACGCAGTATTTT. Its protein product is CASSFTSSVTDTQYF.